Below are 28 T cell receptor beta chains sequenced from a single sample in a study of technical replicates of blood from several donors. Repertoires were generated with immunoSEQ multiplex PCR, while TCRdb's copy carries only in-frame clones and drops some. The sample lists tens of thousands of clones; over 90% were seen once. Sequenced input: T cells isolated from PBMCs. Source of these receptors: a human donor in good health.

In DNA form, the CDR3 reads TGTGCCAGTAGCGCGACAGTGAACACTGAAGCTTTCTTT. Translating it yields CASSATVNTEAFF. V is TRBV19 and J is TRBJ1-1; a possible D gene is TRBD1 (5 bases). The CDR3 consists of 13 residues. The germline gives CDR1 LNHDA, CDR2 SQIVND (reference sequence). The ends were cut back, 6 bases at V and 0 bases at J, with 8 bases in the middle.

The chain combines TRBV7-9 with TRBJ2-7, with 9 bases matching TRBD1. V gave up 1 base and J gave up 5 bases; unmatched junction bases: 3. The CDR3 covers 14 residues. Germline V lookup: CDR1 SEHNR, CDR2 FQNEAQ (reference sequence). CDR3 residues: CASSLEQGADEQYF. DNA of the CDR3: TGTGCCAGCAGCTTAGAACAGGGGGCGGACGAGCAGTACTTC.

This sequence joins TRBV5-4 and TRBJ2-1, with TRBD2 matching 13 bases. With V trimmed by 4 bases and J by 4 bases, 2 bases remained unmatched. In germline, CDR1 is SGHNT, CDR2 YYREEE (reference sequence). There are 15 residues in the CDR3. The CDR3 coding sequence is TGTGCCAGCAGCGGGACTAGCGGGGCATACAATGAGCAGTTCTTC. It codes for CASSGTSGAYNEQFF.

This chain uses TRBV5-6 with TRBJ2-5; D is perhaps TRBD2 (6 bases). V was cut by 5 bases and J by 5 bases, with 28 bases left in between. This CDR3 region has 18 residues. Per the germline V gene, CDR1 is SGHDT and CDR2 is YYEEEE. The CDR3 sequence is CASSIRDFSRNVWETQYF. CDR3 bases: TGTGCCAGCAGTATCCGGGACTTCTCACGAAACGTTTGGGAGACCCAGTACTTC. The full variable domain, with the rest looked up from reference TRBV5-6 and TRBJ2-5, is DAGVTQSPTHLIKTRGQQVTLRCSPKSGHDTVSWYQQALGQGPQFIFQYYEEEERQRGNFPDRFSGHQFPNYSSELNVNALLLGDSALYLCASSIRDFSRNVWETQYFGPGTRLLVL.

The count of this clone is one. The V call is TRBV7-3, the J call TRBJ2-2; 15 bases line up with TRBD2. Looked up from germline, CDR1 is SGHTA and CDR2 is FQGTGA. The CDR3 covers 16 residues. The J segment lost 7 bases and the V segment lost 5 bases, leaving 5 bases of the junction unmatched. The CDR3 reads CASSKGLAGGIGELFF. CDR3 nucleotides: TGTGCCAGCAGCAAGGGACTAGCGGGAGGCATCGGGGAGCTGTTTTTT.

The CDR3 DNA reads TGTGCCAGTAGTACCGACTCTACGGACAGCTCCTACGAGCAGTACTTC. Amino acid sequence: CASSTDSTDSSYEQYF. This sequence joins TRBV19 and TRBJ2-7; D is perhaps TRBD1 (6 bases). The CDR3 is made up of 16 amino acids. V was shortened by 4 bases and J by 0 bases, with 16 bases between the two germline ends. Germline loops: CDR1 LNHDA, CDR2 SQIVND (reference sequence).

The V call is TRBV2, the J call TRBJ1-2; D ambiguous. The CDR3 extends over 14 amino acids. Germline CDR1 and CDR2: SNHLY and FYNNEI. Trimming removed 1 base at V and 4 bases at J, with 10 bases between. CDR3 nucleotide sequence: TGTGCCAGCAGTGAAGGTGCATTACTCTATGGCTACACCTTC. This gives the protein CASSEGALLYGYTF.

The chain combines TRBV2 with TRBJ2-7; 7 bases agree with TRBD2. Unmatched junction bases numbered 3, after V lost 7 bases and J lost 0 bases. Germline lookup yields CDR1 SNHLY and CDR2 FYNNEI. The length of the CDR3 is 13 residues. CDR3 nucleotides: TGTGCCAGCACAGCGGGACCCTCCTACGAGCAGTACTTC. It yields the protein CASTAGPSYEQYF.

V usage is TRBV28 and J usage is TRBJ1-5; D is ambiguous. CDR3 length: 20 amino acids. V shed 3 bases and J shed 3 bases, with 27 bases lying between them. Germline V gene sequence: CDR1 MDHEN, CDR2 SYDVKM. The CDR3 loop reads CASSFLGLSTGSFFNQPQHF. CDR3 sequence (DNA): TGTGCCAGCAGTTTTTTAGGACTAAGTACCGGGAGCTTCTTCAATCAGCCCCAGCATTTT.

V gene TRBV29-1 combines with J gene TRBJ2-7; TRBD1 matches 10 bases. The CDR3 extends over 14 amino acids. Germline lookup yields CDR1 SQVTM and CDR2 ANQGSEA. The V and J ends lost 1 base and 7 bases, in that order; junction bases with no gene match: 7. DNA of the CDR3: TGCAGCGTTGAAGTAGGACAGGGGGTGGGGGAGCAGTACTTC. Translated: CSVEVGQGVGEQYF.

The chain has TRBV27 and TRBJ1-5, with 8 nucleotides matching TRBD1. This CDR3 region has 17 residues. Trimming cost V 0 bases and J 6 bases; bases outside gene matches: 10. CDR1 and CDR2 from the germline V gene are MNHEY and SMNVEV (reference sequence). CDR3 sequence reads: CASSLSPRQGPIQPQHF. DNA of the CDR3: TGTGCCAGCAGTTTATCTCCCCGACAGGGGCCCATTCAGCCCCAGCATTTT.

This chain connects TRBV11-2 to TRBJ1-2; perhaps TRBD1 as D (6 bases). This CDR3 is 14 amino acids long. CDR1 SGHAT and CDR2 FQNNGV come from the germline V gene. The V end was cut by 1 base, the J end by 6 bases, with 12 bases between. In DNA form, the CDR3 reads TGTGCCAGCAGCTTAGTGTACAGGGACCATGGCTACACCTTC. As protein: CASSLVYRDHGYTF.

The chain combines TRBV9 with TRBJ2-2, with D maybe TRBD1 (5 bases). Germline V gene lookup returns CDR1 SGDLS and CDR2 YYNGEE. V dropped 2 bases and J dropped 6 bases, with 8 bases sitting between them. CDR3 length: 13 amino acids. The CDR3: CASSVQGSGELFF. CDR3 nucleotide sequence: TGTGCCAGCAGCGTTCAGGGATCCGGGGAGCTGTTTTTT.

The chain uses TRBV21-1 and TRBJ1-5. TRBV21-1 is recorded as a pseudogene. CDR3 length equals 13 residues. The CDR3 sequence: CASATVSNQPQHF. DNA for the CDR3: TGTGCCAGCGCTACGGTCAGCAATCAGCCCCAGCATTTT.

In nucleotides, the CDR3 is TGTGCCAGCAGCTTAGCCGGGACAGGGGTTTGGGAAAAACTGTTTTTT. Encoded protein: CASSLAGTGVWEKLFF. This chain connects TRBV7-2 to TRBJ1-4, with 10 bases that match TRBD1. The germline gives CDR1 SGHTA, CDR2 FQGNSA. V was clipped by 0 bases and J by 8 bases; unmatched bases: 6. This CDR3 is built from 16 residues. Combining the CDR3 with reference TRBV7-2 and TRBJ1-4 gives the whole variable domain GAGVSQSPSNKVTEKGKDVELRCDPISGHTALYWYRQSLGQGLEFLIYFQGNSAPDKSGLPSDRFSAERTGGSVSTLTIQRTQQEDSAVYLCASSLAGTGVWEKLFFGSGTQLSVL.

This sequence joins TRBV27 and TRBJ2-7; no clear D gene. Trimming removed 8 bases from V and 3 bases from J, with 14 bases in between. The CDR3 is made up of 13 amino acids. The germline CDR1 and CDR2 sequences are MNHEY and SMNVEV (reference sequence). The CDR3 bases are TGTGCCAGCTCCACCACCCTCTACTACGAGCAGTACTTC. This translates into CASSTTLYYEQYF.

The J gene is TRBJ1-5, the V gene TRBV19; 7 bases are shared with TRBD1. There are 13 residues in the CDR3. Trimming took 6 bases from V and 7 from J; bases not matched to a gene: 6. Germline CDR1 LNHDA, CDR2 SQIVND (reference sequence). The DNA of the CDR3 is TGTGCCAGTAGATCGACAGGGAGACAGCCCCAGCATTTT. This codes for CASRSTGRQPQHF.

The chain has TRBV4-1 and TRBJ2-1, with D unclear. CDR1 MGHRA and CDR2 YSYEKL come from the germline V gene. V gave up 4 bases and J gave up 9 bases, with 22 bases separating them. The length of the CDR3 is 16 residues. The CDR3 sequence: CASSRHLESADIEQFF. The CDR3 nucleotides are TGCGCCAGCAGCCGCCACTTGGAGAGCGCGGATATTGAGCAGTTCTTC.

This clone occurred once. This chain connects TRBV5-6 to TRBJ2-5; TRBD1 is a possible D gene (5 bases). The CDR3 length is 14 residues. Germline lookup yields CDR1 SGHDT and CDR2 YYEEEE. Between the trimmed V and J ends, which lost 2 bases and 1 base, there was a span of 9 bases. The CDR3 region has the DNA TGTGCCAGCAGCTTTCTCGACAGCCAAGAGACCCAGTACTTC. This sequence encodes CASSFLDSQETQYF.

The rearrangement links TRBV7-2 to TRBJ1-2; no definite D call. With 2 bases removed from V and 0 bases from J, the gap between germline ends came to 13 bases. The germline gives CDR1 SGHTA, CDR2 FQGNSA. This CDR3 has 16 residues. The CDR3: CASSLNAGSSNYGYTF. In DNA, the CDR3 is TGTGCCAGCAGCTTAAATGCGGGCAGTTCTAACTATGGCTACACCTTC.

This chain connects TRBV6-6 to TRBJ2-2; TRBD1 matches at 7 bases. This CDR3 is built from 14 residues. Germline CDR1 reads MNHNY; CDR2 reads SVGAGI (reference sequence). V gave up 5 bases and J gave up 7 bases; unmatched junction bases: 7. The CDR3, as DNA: TGTGCCAGCAGTGGTCAGGGGGTGTACGGGGAGCTGTTTTTT. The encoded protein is CASSGQGVYGELFF.

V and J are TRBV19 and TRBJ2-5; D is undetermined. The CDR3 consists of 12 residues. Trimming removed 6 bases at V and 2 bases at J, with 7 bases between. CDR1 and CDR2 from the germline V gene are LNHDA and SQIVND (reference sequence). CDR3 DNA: TGTGCCAGTAGGGGCATGCAAGAGACCCAGTACTTC. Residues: CASRGMQETQYF.

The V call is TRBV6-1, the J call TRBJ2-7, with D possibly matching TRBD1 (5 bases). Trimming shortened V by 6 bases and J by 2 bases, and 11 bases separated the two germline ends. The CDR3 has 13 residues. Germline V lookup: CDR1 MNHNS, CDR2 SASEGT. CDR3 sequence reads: CASRWQGAYEQYF. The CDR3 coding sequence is TGTGCCAGCAGGTGGCAGGGCGCCTACGAGCAGTACTTC.

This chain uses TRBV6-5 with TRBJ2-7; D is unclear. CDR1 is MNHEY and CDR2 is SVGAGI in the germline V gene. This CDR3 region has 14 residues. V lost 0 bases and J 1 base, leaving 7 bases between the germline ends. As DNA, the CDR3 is TGTGCCAGCAGTTACTCCTCCGTATCCTACGAGCAGTACTTC. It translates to CASSYSSVSYEQYF.

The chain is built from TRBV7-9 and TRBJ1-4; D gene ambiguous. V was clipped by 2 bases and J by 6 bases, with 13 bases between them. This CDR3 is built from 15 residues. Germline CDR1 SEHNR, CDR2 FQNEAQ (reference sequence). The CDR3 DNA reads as TGTGCCAGCAGCTTACTCGGGGATCGGGATGAAAAACTGTTTTTT. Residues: CASSLLGDRDEKLFF.

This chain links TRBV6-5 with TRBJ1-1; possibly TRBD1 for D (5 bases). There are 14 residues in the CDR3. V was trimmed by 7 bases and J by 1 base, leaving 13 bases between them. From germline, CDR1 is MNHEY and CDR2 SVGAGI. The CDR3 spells CASNGGGPNTEAFF. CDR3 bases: TGTGCCAGCAATGGCGGGGGACCGAACACTGAAGCTTTCTTT.

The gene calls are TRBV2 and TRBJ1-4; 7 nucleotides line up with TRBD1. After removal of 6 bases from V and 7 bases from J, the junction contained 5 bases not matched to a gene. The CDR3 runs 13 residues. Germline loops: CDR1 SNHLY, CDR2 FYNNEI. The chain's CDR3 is CASRARDSEKLFF. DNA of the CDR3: TGTGCCAGCAGAGCCCGGGACAGTGAAAAACTGTTTTTT.

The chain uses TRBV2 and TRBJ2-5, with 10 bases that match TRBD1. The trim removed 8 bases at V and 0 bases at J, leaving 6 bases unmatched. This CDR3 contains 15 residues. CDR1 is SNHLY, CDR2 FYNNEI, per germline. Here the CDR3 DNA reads TGTGCCAGCGGGGGACAGGGGCTAAACCAAGAGACCCAGTACTTC. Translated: CASGGQGLNQETQYF.